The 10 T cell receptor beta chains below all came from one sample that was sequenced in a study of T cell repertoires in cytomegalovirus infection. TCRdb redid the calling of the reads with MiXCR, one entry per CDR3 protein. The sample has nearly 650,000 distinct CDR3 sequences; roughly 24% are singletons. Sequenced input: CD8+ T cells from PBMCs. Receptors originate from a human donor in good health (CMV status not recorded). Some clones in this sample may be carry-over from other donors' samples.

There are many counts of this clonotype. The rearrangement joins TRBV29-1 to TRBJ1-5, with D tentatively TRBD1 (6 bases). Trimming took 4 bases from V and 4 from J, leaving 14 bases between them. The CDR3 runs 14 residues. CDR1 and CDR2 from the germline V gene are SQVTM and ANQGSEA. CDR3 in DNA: TGCAGCGTTGGGGGGGACACGGCGAATCAGCCCCAGCATTTT. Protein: CSVGGDTANQPQHF.

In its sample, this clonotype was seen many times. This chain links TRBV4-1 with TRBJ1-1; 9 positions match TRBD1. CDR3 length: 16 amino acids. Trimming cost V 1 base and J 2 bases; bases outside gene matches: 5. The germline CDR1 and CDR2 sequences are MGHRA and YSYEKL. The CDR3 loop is CASSQGPGQGNTEAFF. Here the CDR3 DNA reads TGCGCCAGCAGCCAAGGACCGGGACAGGGTAACACTGAAGCTTTCTTT.

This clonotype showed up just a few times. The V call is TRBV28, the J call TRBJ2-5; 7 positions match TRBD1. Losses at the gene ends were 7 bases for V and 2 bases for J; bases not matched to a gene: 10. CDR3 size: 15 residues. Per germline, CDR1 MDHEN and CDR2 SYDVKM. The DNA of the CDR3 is TGTGCCAGCACCCCCCGACAGGGTATGCAAGAGACCCAGTACTTC. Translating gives CASTPRQGMQETQYF.

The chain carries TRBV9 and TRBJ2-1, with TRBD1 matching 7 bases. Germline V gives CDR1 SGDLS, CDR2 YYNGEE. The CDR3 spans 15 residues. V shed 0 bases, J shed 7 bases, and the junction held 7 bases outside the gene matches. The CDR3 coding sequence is TGTGCCAGCAGCGTAGGAGGGGGCGGAGGTAATGAGCAGTTCTTC. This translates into CASSVGGGGGNEQFF.

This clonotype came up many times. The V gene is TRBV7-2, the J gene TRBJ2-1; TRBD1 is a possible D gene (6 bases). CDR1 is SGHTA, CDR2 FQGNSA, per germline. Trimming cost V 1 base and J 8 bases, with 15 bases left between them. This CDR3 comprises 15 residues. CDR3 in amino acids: CASSLGQGSWDEQFF. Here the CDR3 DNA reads TGTGCCAGCAGCTTAGGTCAGGGGAGTTGGGATGAGCAGTTCTTC. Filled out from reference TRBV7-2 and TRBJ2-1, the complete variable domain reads GAGVSQSPSNKVTEKGKDVELRCDPISGHTALYWYRQSLGQGLEFLIYFQGNSAPDKSGLPSDRFSAERTGGSVSTLTIQRTQQEDSAVYLCASSLGQGSWDEQFFGPGTRLTVL.

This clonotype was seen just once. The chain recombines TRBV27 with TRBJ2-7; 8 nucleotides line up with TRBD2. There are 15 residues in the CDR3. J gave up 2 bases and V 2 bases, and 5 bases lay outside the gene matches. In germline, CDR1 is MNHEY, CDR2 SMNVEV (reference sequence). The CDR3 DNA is TGTGCCAGCAGTTTACGGGGGGGTAGGGCCTACGAGCAGTACTTC. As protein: CASSLRGGRAYEQYF.

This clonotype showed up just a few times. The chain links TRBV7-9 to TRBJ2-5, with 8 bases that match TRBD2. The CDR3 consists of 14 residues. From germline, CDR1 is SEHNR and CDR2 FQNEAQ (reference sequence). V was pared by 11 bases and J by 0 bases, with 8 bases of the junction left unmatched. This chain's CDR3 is CAGGRGGHQETQYF. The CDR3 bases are TGTGCCGGTGGCCGCGGGGGGCACCAAGAGACCCAGTACTTC.

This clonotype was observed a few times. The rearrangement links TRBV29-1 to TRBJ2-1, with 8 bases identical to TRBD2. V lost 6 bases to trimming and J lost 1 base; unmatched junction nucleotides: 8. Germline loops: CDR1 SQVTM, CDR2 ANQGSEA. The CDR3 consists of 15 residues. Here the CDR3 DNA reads TGCAGCGTCGAGGCCGCGGGGGGATCCTACAATGAGCAGTTCTTC. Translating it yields CSVEAAGGSYNEQFF.

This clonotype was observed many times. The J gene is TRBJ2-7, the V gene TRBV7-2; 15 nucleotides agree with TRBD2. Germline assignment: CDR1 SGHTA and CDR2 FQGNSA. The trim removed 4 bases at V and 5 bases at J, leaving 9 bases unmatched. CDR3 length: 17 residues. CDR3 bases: TGTGCCAGCAGCTGGGTAGGACTAGCGGGGGGGCCCCACGAGCAGTACTTC. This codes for CASSWVGLAGGPHEQYF.

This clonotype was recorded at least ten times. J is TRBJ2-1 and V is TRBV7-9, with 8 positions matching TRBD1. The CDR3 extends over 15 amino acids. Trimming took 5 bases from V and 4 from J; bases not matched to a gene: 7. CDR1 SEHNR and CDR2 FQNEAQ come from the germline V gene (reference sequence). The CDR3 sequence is CASSRGQGAYNEQFF. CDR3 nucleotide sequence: TGTGCCAGCAGCCGGGGGCAGGGGGCATACAATGAGCAGTTCTTC.